Listed here is a single T cell receptor (beta chain). Its specificity is unknown. The data were obtained in a study of beta chain features in type 1 diabetes. Regarding the study as a whole: Patients with type 1 diabetes carried fewer insertions and had more deletions at their VDJ junctions. There was a moderate but significant shortening of TCRB CDR3s in all four CD4+ subsets of Type 1 diabetes patients.

The germline V gene encodes CDR1 SEHNR and CDR2 FQNEAQ (reference sequence). The CDR3 runs 16 residues. V lost 1 base and J lost 6; bases outside the gene matches: 10. Expressed TCRB transcripts were sequenced, since all the RNA that had been isolated was reverse transcribed. The assay was immunoSEQ multiplex PCR, and TCRdb's table has in-frame clones only and misses some. This sample has approximately 27,000 clones, with about 49% found just once. The sample comprised stem cell memory CD4+ T cells from blood. The chain has TRBV7-9 and TRBJ2-3; TRBD1 aligns across 7 bases. This TCR came from a man aged 30 to 39 with type 1 diabetes. The DNA of the CDR3 is TGTGCCAGCAGCTTAGGAACAGGGGATGGAGGCGATACGCAGTATTTT. It translates to CASSLGTGDGGDTQYF.